Listed below are T cell receptor beta chains from one sample, sequenced in a study of blood T cell repertoires in COVID-19. Profiled with immunoSEQ multiplex PCR; TCRdb holds only in-frame clones, not every one. The sample contains approximately 76,000 clones, 83% of which appear only once. Specimen: peripheral blood. Receptors were obtained from a woman between 55 and 75 years old with acute or convalescent COVID-19. CDR3s include the opening cysteine and the closing phenylalanine or tryptophan. A D gene is named only where the DNA matches it firmly. Clone size appears in some rows only: once, few, many, or a class for an expanded clone.

D gene,clone size,J gene,V gene,CDR3 DNA,CDR3 protein
TRBD2,-,TRBJ2-3,TRBV11-1,TGTGCCAGCAGCTTCGTCGGGGGGACCACAGATACGCAGTATTTT,CASSFVGGTTDTQYF
TRBD2,-,TRBJ2-5,TRBV7-3,TGTGCCAGCAGCCGGACTAGCGGGGAGACCCAGTACTTC,CASSRTSGETQYF
TRBD1,-,TRBJ1-2,TRBV4-2,TGTGCCAGCAGCCATACCGGGACAGGGGAATATGGCTACACCTTC,CASSHTGTGEYGYTF
-,-,TRBJ1-2,TRBV10-2,TGCGCCACCGCCGGGCAGGGCCACTATGGCTACACCTTC,CATAGQGHYGYTF
-,-,TRBJ1-1,TRBV19,TGTGCCAGTAGCCCTGTGTCGAACACTGAAGCTTTCTTT,CASSPVSNTEAFF
TRBD1,-,TRBJ1-4,TRBV7-3,TGTGCCAGCAGCGTAGGCGGCAGGGGGCGAGGAAAACTGTTTTTT,CASSVGGRGRGKLFF
-,-,TRBJ1-1,TRBV7-3,TGTGCCAGCAGTCCAACGGGACAACCCCTCGCGGGAGCTTTCTTT,CASSPTGQPLAGAFF
-,-,TRBJ1-1,TRBV10-3,TGTGCCCCACTGGGGAGAACGGAGGATGGTTCGTGGACTGAAGCTTTCTTT,CAPLGRTEDGSWTEAFF
TRBD2,few,TRBJ2-3,TRBV6-4,TGTGCCAGCAGTCTTAGCGGGGGAAGCACAGATACGCAGTATTTT,CASSLSGGSTDTQYF
TRBD1,-,TRBJ1-2,TRBV4-1,TGCGCCAGCAGCCAAGAACAGGGGAACTATGGCTACACCTTC,CASSQEQGNYGYTF
TRBD2,-,TRBJ2-1,TRBV6-4,TGTGCCAGCAGTCTTGGACGTTCGGCGGGGGATGAGCAGTTCTTC,CASSLGRSAGDEQFF
-,-,TRBJ2-2,TRBV29-1,TGCAGCGTTTCCCCCGACATAAACACCGGGGAGCTGTTTTTT,CSVSPDINTGELFF
-,-,TRBJ2-1,TRBV10-3,TGTGCCATCAGTGGTGGGGTGGCCAGGGAAACTACTTACAATGAGCAGTTCTTC,CAISGGVARETTYNEQFF
TRBD1,-,TRBJ2-1,TRBV7-2,TGTGCCAGCAGCTTAGACAGGGGACCATACAATGAGCAGTTCTTC,CASSLDRGPYNEQFF
-,many,TRBJ1-3,TRBV19,TGTGCCAGTAAGGATCTCCAGGGGACCACTGGAAACACCATATATTTT,CASKDLQGTTGNTIYF
TRBD1,-,TRBJ2-4,TRBV27,TGTGCCAGCAGTTTCTGGGCACCGGGACAGAAAAACATTCAGTACTTC,CASSFWAPGQKNIQYF
-,-,TRBJ2-3,TRBV20-1,TGCAGTCCCGTAAGTGGCTATACGCAGTATTTT,CSPVSGYTQYF
TRBD1,-,TRBJ2-7,TRBV19,TGTGCCAGTAGCCTGGAACCGGGACAGGGGGTCGAGCAGTACTTC,CASSLEPGQGVEQYF
-,-,TRBJ1-1,TRBV11-2,TGTGCCAGCAGCCTACAACAGGACCCGAACACTGAAGCTTTCTTT,CASSLQQDPNTEAFF
-,-,TRBJ1-5,TRBV5-5,TGTGCCAGCAGCTTGGACAGTATGGTCCATCAGCCCCAGCATTTT,CASSLDSMVHQPQHF
TRBD1,-,TRBJ2-1,TRBV7-2,TGTGCCAGCAGCCAGGGACAGGGGAGGGTTGACGAGCAGTTCTTC,CASSQGQGRVDEQFF
-,-,TRBJ1-2,TRBV28,TGTGCCAGCAGTACCTTATCGAGGTCTGGCTACACCTTC,CASSTLSRSGYTF
-,-,TRBJ1-1,TRBV5-6,TGTGCCAGCAGCGGAATTTTGACTGATCTTAACACTGAAGCTTTCTTT,CASSGILTDLNTEAFF
TRBD1,-,TRBJ1-1,TRBV19,TGTGCCAGTAGGCCCACATGGACAGGGGGAGGAACTGAAGCTTTCTTT,CASRPTWTGGGTEAFF
TRBD1,-,TRBJ1-2,TRBV5-1,TGCGCCAGCAGCCTAGGACAGGGTGGATTCGATGGCTACACCTTC,CASSLGQGGFDGYTF
-,-,TRBJ1-5,TRBV24-1,TGTGCCACCAGTGATCCTACAGGAGACGATAGCAATCAGCCCCAGCATTTT,CATSDPTGDDSNQPQHF
-,-,TRBJ2-2,TRBV6-5,TGTGCCAGCAGAACTAGCAATCCCGGGGAGCTGTTTTTT,CASRTSNPGELFF
-,many,TRBJ2-1,TRBV27,TGTGCCAGCCGGGGGTCTCAAGGATACAATGAGCAGTTCTTC,CASRGSQGYNEQFF
-,-,TRBJ1-6,TRBV3-1/TRBV3-2,TGTGCCAGCAGCCCCAACCGGGGTTATTCACCCCTCCACTTT,CASSPNRGYSPLHF
-,-,TRBJ1-4,TRBV5-6,TGTGCCAGCAGCTCTCAAGGCGGGGAAAAACTGTTTTTT,CASSSQGGEKLFF
-,-,TRBJ2-4,TRBV7-9,TGTGCCAGCAGCTTATGGGTGGGAACAGGACAAAACATTCAGTACTTC,CASSLWVGTGQNIQYF
-,-,TRBJ1-3,TRBV7-9,TGTGCCAGCAGCTTAGTTCCCGGCGGATCTGGAAACACCATATATTTT,CASSLVPGGSGNTIYF
-,few,TRBJ1-3,TRBV14,TGTGCCAGCAGCCCCCAGAGGACACCCGGTAACACCATATATTTT,CASSPQRTPGNTIYF
TRBD1,-,TRBJ2-3,TRBV18,TGTGCCAGCTCACGACAGAGCACCGGGACAGGGAGCACAGATACGCAGTATTTT,CASSRQSTGTGSTDTQYF
-,-,TRBJ1-2,TRBV7-9,TGTGCCAGCAGCTTAGGACAGGATTGGCGTGGCTACACCTTC,CASSLGQDWRGYTF
-,few,TRBJ1-1,TRBV15,TGTGCCACCAGCAGACCTCGGACACCTAACACTGAAGCTTTCTTT,CATSRPRTPNTEAFF
-,-,TRBJ1-2,TRBV19,TGTGCCAGTAGTATAGGCGGACAGCCCCTCTCCTACACCTTC,CASSIGGQPLSYTF
TRBD1,-,TRBJ1-3,TRBV27,TGTGCCAGCAGAAGAACCGGGACAGGGGGCCGGGCTGGAAACACCATATATTTT,CASRRTGTGGRAGNTIYF
TRBD1,-,TRBJ1-4,TRBV19,TGTGCCAGTAGTATAGATGGAGGGGACAGTAATGAAAAACTGTTTTTT,CASSIDGGDSNEKLFF
-,-,TRBJ1-2,TRBV7-2,TGTGCCAGCAGCTTTGGGGCAGGGCGGGAGTATGGCTACACCTTC,CASSFGAGREYGYTF
TRBD1,-,TRBJ2-2,TRBV5-1,TGCGCCAGCAGCTTCGGCTTCCCGGGACAGGGGAACACCGGGGAGCTGTTTTTT,CASSFGFPGQGNTGELFF
-,-,TRBJ2-1,TRBV7-2,TGTGCCAGCAGCTTAGGGACGGGACTGAGGGATGAGCAGTTCTTC,CASSLGTGLRDEQFF
TRBD2,-,TRBJ2-1,TRBV29-1,TGCAGCGTCTCTGGCGGGGGGAATGAGCAGTTCTTC,CSVSGGGNEQFF
TRBD2,-,TRBJ2-1,TRBV3-1/TRBV3-2,TGTGCCAGCAGCGGACTAGCGGGGGAGACCTACAATGAGCAGTTCTTC,CASSGLAGETYNEQFF
TRBD1,-,TRBJ1-1,TRBV6-6,TGTGCCAGCACTCTCGAGACAGGGGGCACTGAAGCTTTCTTT,CASTLETGGTEAFF
-,-,TRBJ1-2,TRBV5-5,TGTGCCAGCAGCTTGGCGGGTGACTATGGCTACACCTTC,CASSLAGDYGYTF
TRBD1,few,TRBJ2-7,TRBV19,TGTGCCAGTAGCACAACAGGGGGAGGCTACGAGCAGTACTTC,CASSTTGGGYEQYF
-,-,TRBJ2-7,TRBV19,TGTGCCAGTAGTACCAGAGGGGAGCAGTACTTC,CASSTRGEQYF
TRBD1,-,TRBJ1-2,TRBV10-2,TGCGCCAGCAGTGTAGGACAGGGCGATTATGGCTACACCTTC,CASSVGQGDYGYTF
TRBD2,-,TRBJ2-3,TRBV5-1,TGCGCCAGCAGCTTGCAAACTAGCGGGGCAAGCACAGATACGCAGTATTTT,CASSLQTSGASTDTQYF